Listed below are T cell receptor beta chains from one sample, sequenced in a study of tumor-infiltrating lymphocytes in primary liver carcinoma. MiXCR, applied by TCRdb to the multiplex PCR reads, yields one record per CDR3 protein. This sample yields tens of thousands of distinct CDR3 sequences, of which over 75% are seen a single time; around 22% belongs to the top ten. Material for sequencing was liver tumor tissue from sampling region 5. The origin of the receptors is a man between 35 and 55 years old with primary liver carcinoma and hepatitis B virus infection. Each CDR3 is given with its conserved first and last residue. Fields, in order: D gene, CDR3 length, J gene, V gene, CDR3 DNA, CDR3 protein. D genes are given only for firm matches.

d_call: NA; cdr3_length: 10; j_call: TRBJ2-1; v_call: TRBV29-1; cdr3_nt: TGCAGCGTTCTGGGTGGTGAGCTGTTCTTC; cdr3_aa: CSVLGGELFF
d_call: NA; cdr3_length: 13; j_call: TRBJ1-1; v_call: TRBV11-2; cdr3_nt: TGTGTCAGCATCTTAGGCCTGAACACTGAAGCTCTCTTT; cdr3_aa: CVSILGLNTEALF
d_call: NA; cdr3_length: 16; j_call: TRBJ2-4; v_call: TRBV10-1; cdr3_nt: TGCGCAAGCAGCACACTAGTGGGAAGGACCAAAAACATTCAGTACTTC; cdr3_aa: CASSTLVGRTKNIQYF
d_call: TRBD2; cdr3_length: 15; j_call: TRBJ2-3; v_call: TRBV6-1; cdr3_nt: TGTACCAGCAGTCCGACTAGCGGGAGATTAGATACCCAGTATTTT; cdr3_aa: CTSSPTSGRLDTQYF
d_call: TRBD1; cdr3_length: 17; j_call: TRBJ2-3; v_call: TRBV10-2; cdr3_nt: TGCGCCGGCAGTGAGTTACAGGGGCTAGCTAGCACAGATACACAGTATTTT; cdr3_aa: CAGSELQGLASTDTQYF
d_call: TRBD1; cdr3_length: 15; j_call: TRBJ1-1; v_call: TRBV4-2; cdr3_nt: TGCGCCAGCAGCCAAGAGGTGACAGGGGGCATTGAAACTTTCTTT; cdr3_aa: CASSQEVTGGIETFF
d_call: NA; cdr3_length: 16; j_call: TRBJ1-6; v_call: TRBV4-2; cdr3_nt: TGTGTCAGCAGCCAAGATGGGTCAGGAGGAGATTCACCCCTCGACTTT; cdr3_aa: CVSSQDGSGGDSPLDF
d_call: NA; cdr3_length: 13; j_call: TRBJ1-4; v_call: TRBV7-9; cdr3_nt: TGTGTCAGCAGCTCCATAGGGGTGGGAAAACTGTTTTTT; cdr3_aa: CVSSSIGVGKLFF
d_call: NA; cdr3_length: 16; j_call: TRBJ2-1; v_call: TRBV11-2; cdr3_nt: TGTACCAGCAGCTACCCCGGGATTAGTGGTAGCAATGAGCAGTTCTTC; cdr3_aa: CTSSYPGISGSNEQFF
d_call: NA; cdr3_length: 14; j_call: TRBJ1-1; v_call: TRBV4-1; cdr3_nt: TGCGCCAGCAGCCAAGATATATTAAACACTGAAGCTTTCTTT; cdr3_aa: CASSQDILNTEAFF
d_call: NA; cdr3_length: 14; j_call: TRBJ1-1; v_call: TRBV29-1; cdr3_nt: TGCAGCGGAAAACGGGGGCAGCAGATCACTGAAGCTTTCTTT; cdr3_aa: CSGKRGQQITEAFF
d_call: NA; cdr3_length: 14; j_call: TRBJ2-3; v_call: TRBV12-3/TRBV12-4; cdr3_nt: TGTACCAGCAGTTTGGGGAGGACTCCAGATACGCAGTATTTT; cdr3_aa: CTSSLGRTPDTQYF
d_call: TRBD1; cdr3_length: 14; j_call: TRBJ1-3; v_call: TRBV30; cdr3_nt: TGTGCCCTGAGGCTGACAGGGGGTGGAAACACCATATATTTT; cdr3_aa: CALRLTGGGNTIYF
d_call: TRBD1; cdr3_length: 14; j_call: TRBJ1-6; v_call: TRBV10-3; cdr3_nt: TGTGCCATCTGGACAGGGGGTTACAATTCACTCTTCCACTTT; cdr3_aa: CAIWTGGYNSLFHF